What follows describes a single TCR beta chain. Its antigen is not identified. Then a second PCR, running roughly 7 to 11 cycles, was carried out with a sample-barcoded 5' primer and a J-beta primer mix. Every sample produced at least 2.5 million CDR3-containing paired-end reads. MiXCR was run by TCRdb on the 5' RACE reads, yielding one entry per CDR3 protein. The sample lists over 700,000 distinct CDR3 sequences; about 55% were seen once. The data were taken from a study of blood T cells in healthy people across ages. General study results and limits: Higher diversity and more naive CD4+ cells were features of long-lived donors, compared to aged donors.

Germline loops: CDR1 LNHNV, CDR2 YYDKDF (reference sequence). Trimming took off 0 bases at V and 5 bases at J, with 13 bases between the two ends. The CDR3 extends over 15 amino acids. The total RNA that was extracted per sample amounted to at least 5 micrograms. The material sequenced was blood. The chain recombines TRBV15 with TRBJ2-5; D is possibly TRBD2 (7 bases). This sequence was found in an elderly man in good health. The CDR3 sequence: CATSRDTGGWETQYF. The CDR3 region has the DNA TGTGCCACCAGCAGAGATACGGGGGGCTGGGAGACCCAGTACTTC.